These 18 T cell receptor beta chains came from one sample sequenced in a study of cytomegalovirus exposure and HLA in healthy donors. PCR employed 60 Vbeta and 13 Jbeta primers. Clones were read by immunoSEQ multiplex PCR, and TCRdb kept only the in-frame ones, dropping some. The repertoire holds some 170,000 clones, with roughly four fifths as singletons. The sample comprised PBMCs. These receptors were obtained from a young woman in good health and CMV-seronegative.

The chain uses TRBV30 and TRBJ2-7, with D possibly matching TRBD2 (5 bases). Germline V CDR1 and CDR2: GTSNPN, SVGIG (reference sequence). The CDR3 loop spans 17 amino acids. V was trimmed by 3 bases and J by 3 bases, leaving 24 bases between them. As DNA, the CDR3 is TGTGCCTGGAGCGACCCTCGCCGTGGGCCCGGAGGCTACGAGCAGTACTTC. Protein sequence: CAWSDPRRGPGGYEQYF.

The V gene is TRBV2, the J gene TRBJ2-2, with TRBD1 as a possible D gene (5 bases). V lost 4 bases, J lost 3 bases, and 9 bases lay in between. The CDR3 contains 14 residues. Germline-derived CDR1 and CDR2 are SNHLY and FYNNEI. CDR3 in DNA: TGTGCCAGCAGTGTTTCCAGGGACACCGGGGAGCTGTTTTTT. Translation: CASSVSRDTGELFF.

About this clone itself: A read error may account for a junction end that differs from germline. The chain uses TRBV7-9 and TRBJ1-1; D remains unclear. The CDR3 sequence is 12 residues long. Germline CDR1 SEHNR, CDR2 FQNEAQ (reference sequence). The CDR3 DNA reads as TGTTCCAGCAGCTTAGGGAGTCCTGAAGCTTTCTTT. Protein: CSSSLGSPEAFF.

The rearrangement uses TRBV11-2 and TRBJ2-6; no definite D call. Germline V gives CDR1 SGHAT, CDR2 FQNNGV. This CDR3 contains 15 residues. V gave up 5 bases and J gave up 0 bases, with 8 bases separating them. In DNA, the CDR3 is TGTGCCAGCAGCCTAACCGTCTCTGGGGCCAACGTCCTGACTTTC. Its translation is CASSLTVSGANVLTF.

The J gene is TRBJ1-4, the V gene TRBV18; D gene unclear. Trimming took 3 bases from V and 3 from J, leaving 11 bases between them. Germline V gene data show CDR1 as KGHSH and CDR2 as LQKENI. The CDR3 runs to 15 residues. In nucleotides, the CDR3 is TGTGCCAGCTCACCGTTAGAGGCCCCTAATGAAAAACTGTTTTTT. Protein: CASSPLEAPNEKLFF. Full variable domain (missing parts from reference TRBV18 and TRBJ1-4): NAGVMQNPRHLVRRRGQEARLRCSPMKGHSHVYWYRQLPEEGLKFMVYLQKENIIDESGMPKERFSAEFPKEGPSILRIQQVVRGDSAAYFCASSPLEAPNEKLFFGSGTQLSVL.

The chain carries TRBV5-6 and TRBJ2-6; 10 nucleotides agree with TRBD1. The CDR3 sequence is 18 residues long. Per the germline V gene, CDR1 is SGHDT and CDR2 is YYEEEE. With V trimmed by 3 bases and J by 1 base, 7 bases remained unmatched. The chain's CDR3 is CASSWDRGRASGANVLTF. The CDR3 nucleotides read TGTGCCAGCAGCTGGGACAGGGGTAGGGCGTCTGGGGCCAACGTCCTGACTTTC.

The chain couples TRBV7-9 to TRBJ2-5; the D gene is possibly TRBD1 (6 bases). The germline gives CDR1 SEHNR, CDR2 FQNEAQ (reference sequence). V lost 5 bases, J lost 3 bases, and 16 bases lay in between. The CDR3 contains 15 residues. The CDR3 DNA reads as TGTGCCAGCAGCCCCCCGGGGACATTAAAAGAGACCCAGTACTTC. Its protein is CASSPPGTLKETQYF.

This chain connects TRBV5-4 to TRBJ2-7; D uncertain. This CDR3 region has 12 residues. Trimming pared 2 bases from V and 2 bases from J, leaving 5 bases between. The germline V gene has CDR1 SGHNT and CDR2 YYREEE (reference sequence). The DNA of the CDR3 is TGTGCCAGCAGCTTTGACACCTACGAGCAGTACTTC. Protein product: CASSFDTYEQYF.

The chain links TRBV19 to TRBJ2-7; D is undetermined. CDR1 is LNHDA and CDR2 is SQIVND in the germline V gene (reference sequence). Trimming shortened V by 4 bases and J by 0 bases, and 10 bases separated the two germline ends. The CDR3 is 14 residues long. In DNA form, the CDR3 reads TGTGCCAGTAGTAATAGTATGAGCTCCTACGAGCAGTACTTC. This gives the protein CASSNSMSSYEQYF. The full variable domain, in which reference TRBV19 and TRBJ2-7 provide the parts outside the CDR3, is DGGITQSPKYLFRKEGQNVTLSCEQNLNHDAMYWYRQDPGQGLRLIYYSQIVNDFQKGDIAEGYSVSREKKESFPLTVTSAQKNPTAFYLCASSNSMSSYEQYFGPGTRLTVT.

The chain joins TRBV19 to TRBJ2-3; 7 bases are shared with TRBD1. The CDR3 runs to 15 residues. V lost 5 bases, J lost 1 base, and 6 bases stayed unmatched. In germline, CDR1 is LNHDA, CDR2 SQIVND (reference sequence). The CDR3 here is CASSLGTAGTDTQYF. In DNA form, the CDR3 reads TGTGCCAGTAGTCTCGGGACAGCGGGCACAGATACGCAGTATTTT.

This chain uses TRBV19 with TRBJ2-7; D ambiguous. Trimming removed 6 bases at V and 4 bases at J, with 7 bases between. This CDR3 region has 11 residues. CDR1 LNHDA and CDR2 SQIVND come from the germline V gene (reference sequence). The CDR3 nucleotides are TGTGCCAGTAGGGCTGGTTACGAGCAGTACTTC. It is translated as CASRAGYEQYF.

With respect to this clone: The junction and the germline gene differ at one end; a read error may be behind it. The gene calls are TRBV7-9 and TRBJ2-4; 7 bases agree with TRBD1. CDR3 length equals 17 residues. The germline gives CDR1 SEHNR, CDR2 FQNEAQ (reference sequence). CDR3 amino acids: CSSSLRGLQGAKNIQYF. For the CDR3, the DNA is TGTTCCAGCAGCTTACGTGGATTACAGGGGGCCAAAAACATTCAGTACTTC.

This chain links TRBV15 with TRBJ2-7; perhaps TRBD2 as D (6 bases). The CDR3 totals 15 residues. Trimming removed 0 bases from V and 2 bases from J, with 11 bases in between. Germline assignment: CDR1 LNHNV and CDR2 YYDKDF (reference sequence). The CDR3 coding sequence is TGTGCCACCAGCAGAGATTTAACGGGAGCCTACGAGCAGTACTTC. This encodes CATSRDLTGAYEQYF. Using reference TRBV15 and TRBJ2-7 for the parts outside the CDR3, the full variable domain is DAMVIQNPRYQVTQFGKPVTLSCSQTLNHNVMYWYQQKSSQAPKLLFHYYDKDFNNEADTPDNFQSRRPNTSFCFLDIRSPGLGDTAMYLCATSRDLTGAYEQYFGPGTRLTVT.

V is TRBV7-9 and J is TRBJ1-5; 11 bases fit TRBD1. CDR1 SEHNR and CDR2 FQNEAQ come from the germline V gene (reference sequence). The CDR3 extends over 16 amino acids. Trimming cost V 1 base and J 6 bases; bases outside gene matches: 5. The CDR3 DNA reads as TGTGCCAGCAGCTTAGGTGGACAGGGGGCCAGTCAGCCCCAGCATTTT. Translation gives CASSLGGQGASQPQHF.

The chain joins TRBV5-6 to TRBJ2-7; a weak D match, TRBD2 (5 bases). The CDR3 extends over 16 amino acids. CDR1 and CDR2 from the germline V gene are SGHDT and YYEEEE. V gave up 2 bases and J gave up 2 bases, with 17 bases separating them. The CDR3 loop reads CASSLTDNRGAYEQYF. CDR3 DNA: TGTGCCAGCAGCTTAACAGATAATCGGGGAGCCTACGAGCAGTACTTC.

As for this clone: This CDR3 is also generated by other DNA sequences in the sample. The rearrangement joins TRBV6-1 to TRBJ2-3, with 11 bases identical to TRBD2. From germline, CDR1 is MNHNS and CDR2 SASEGT. Trimming took 4 bases from V and 6 from J; bases not matched to a gene: 6. The CDR3 runs to 15 residues. The CDR3 coding sequence is TGTGCCAGCAGTGTACTAGCGGGAGATCTGGATACGCAGTATTTT. It translates to CASSVLAGDLDTQYF.

The chain employs TRBV5-6 and TRBJ1-2; TRBD1 agrees at 9 bases. Germline-derived CDR1 and CDR2 are SGHDT and YYEEEE. The trim removed 1 base at V and 3 bases at J, leaving 13 bases unmatched. This CDR3 is 18 amino acids long. Here the CDR3 reads CASSLLVGQGYLYYGYTF. CDR3 nucleotide sequence: TGTGCCAGCAGCTTGTTAGTGGGACAGGGATATCTCTACTATGGCTACACCTTC.

Notes on this clone: One end of the junction fails to match germline, which may point to a read error. The V and J genes are TRBV7-9 and TRBJ2-1, with 7 bases fitting TRBD1. Germline CDR1 is SEHNR and CDR2 is FQNEAQ (reference sequence). The CDR3 runs 12 residues. The CDR3 reads CSSKTGEVEQFF. The CDR3 DNA reads TGTTCCAGCAAAACAGGGGAAGTTGAGCAGTTCTTC.